The 7 T cell receptor beta chains below were found in one sample sequenced in a study of blood T cell repertoires in COVID-19. Sequencing used immunoSEQ multiplex PCR; TCRdb keeps in-frame clones, though not all of them. The table has 150,000 to 200,000 clones, over 70% seen once; the top ten hold approximately 2.6%. The sample comprised peripheral blood. These receptors were taken from a man between 65 and 85 years old with acute or convalescent COVID-19.

This chain connects TRBV5-4 to TRBJ2-1, with 10 bases matching TRBD2. The CDR3 is made up of 15 amino acids. CDR1 and CDR2 from the germline V gene are SGHNT and YYREEE (reference sequence). V was pared by 4 bases and J by 6 bases, with 7 bases of the junction left unmatched. CDR3: CASSATSGAPNEQFF. CDR3 coding DNA: TGTGCCAGCAGCGCCACTAGCGGGGCCCCCAATGAGCAGTTCTTC.

The rearrangement joins TRBV4-1 to TRBJ1-1, with D possibly TRBD1 on 6 matching bases. This CDR3 has 14 residues. Germline CDR1 and CDR2: MGHRA and YSYEKL. The V end lost 4 bases, the J end lost 8 bases, and 17 bases lay between the germline ends. The CDR3 DNA follows: TGCGCCAGCAGCCGCGTCCCGGGACATTGGGAAGCTTTCTTT. It is translated as CASSRVPGHWEAFF.

The chain is built from TRBV19 and TRBJ1-5, with D maybe TRBD1 (5 bases). From germline, CDR1 is LNHDA and CDR2 SQIVND (reference sequence). The length of the CDR3 is 15 residues. With 2 bases removed from V and 3 bases from J, the gap between germline ends came to 11 bases. CDR3 in amino acids: CASSIMDNSNQPQHF. CDR3 nucleotides: TGTGCCAGTAGTATAATGGACAATTCCAATCAGCCCCAGCATTTT.

The genes are TRBV5-1 and TRBJ1-1, with D unresolved. The germline V gene encodes CDR1 SGHRS and CDR2 YFSETQ. The CDR3 totals 14 residues. Deletions cut 0 bases from V and 4 bases from J, with 10 bases between. In DNA, the CDR3 is TGCGCCAGCAGCTTGGACAGTTTAGGCACTGAAGCTTTCTTT. Translating gives CASSLDSLGTEAFF.

This clone was recorded only once. The chain has TRBV14 and TRBJ1-5, with D hard to call. The CDR3 runs to 13 residues. V lost 0 bases to trimming and J lost 5 bases, with 5 bases between them. Germline V gives CDR1 SGHDN, CDR2 FVKESK. The CDR3 DNA reads as TGTGCCAGCAGCCAAGATCGGGATCAGCCCCAGCATTTT. As protein: CASSQDRDQPQHF.

The chain uses TRBV5-1 and TRBJ1-3; the D is unclear. V lost 4 bases and J lost 0, with 14 bases in between. Germline CDR1 SGHRS, CDR2 YFSETQ. The CDR3 is 16 residues long. The CDR3 nucleotides are TGCGCCAGCAGCCGTGGCGCGGGGTTCTCTGGAAACACCATATATTTT. Its protein is CASSRGAGFSGNTIYF.

The sample holds a few counts of this clone. V and J are TRBV7-9 and TRBJ1-1; 7 bases map to TRBD1. Germline assignment: CDR1 SEHNR and CDR2 FQNEAQ (reference sequence). The trim removed 5 bases at V and 1 base at J, leaving 7 bases unmatched. CDR3 length equals 15 residues. CDR3 protein: CASSPRQGTNTEAFF. In nucleotides, the CDR3 is TGTGCCAGCAGCCCCCGACAGGGAACGAACACTGAAGCTTTCTTT.